The clone carrying this T cell receptor beta chain was observed once. Source study methods: Amplification of reference gene primers provided the estimated nucleated cell counts. Libraries were prepared by immunoSEQ multiplex PCR; TCRdb keeps only in-frame clonotypes and omits some of them. Clone size and V and J calls were adopted from that table, with D and trimming inferred from the DNA. In the table there are fewer than 350,000 clones, over 75% of which are singletons. This record comes from a study of blood T cell repertoires in COVID-19. At the level of the study: Acute and convalescent COVID-19 specimens originated in the United States, Italy and Spain. Sources were T cells, B-cell-depleted T cells, or PBMCs; the material itself was cDNA or gDNA.

Patients from Seattle were sampled longitudinally, starting during active infection. This CDR3 contains 13 residues. Per the germline V gene, CDR1 is MDHEN and CDR2 is SYDVKM. V dropped 6 bases and J dropped 3 bases, with 12 bases sitting between them. The J gene is TRBJ2-7, the V gene TRBV28; D remains ambiguous. The sequencing input was peripheral blood. The TCR sequence derives from a woman younger than 45 with COVID-19, enrolled during active disease. The CDR3 DNA is TGTGCCAGCAGGCCGGAACAGATCTACGAGCAGTACTTC. It translates to CASRPEQIYEQYF.